Listed below are T cell receptor beta chains from one sample, sequenced in a study of cytomegalovirus exposure and HLA in healthy donors. Profiling relied on immunoSEQ multiplex PCR, and the TCRdb table lists in-frame clones only, not all of them. This table holds around 150,000 clones, approximately 70% found once. Sequencing was done on a sample of PBMCs. These receptors all stem from a man aged 35 to 55 in good health and CMV-seropositive. CDR3s include the opening cysteine and the closing phenylalanine or tryptophan. A D gene is named only where the DNA matches it firmly. The listing skips clone size in some rows; elsewhere it reads once, few, many or a size class.

V gene	J gene	D gene	clone size	CDR3 DNA	CDR3 protein
TRBV30	TRBJ1-6	TRBD1	.	TGTGCCTGGAGTTCACGAGGGGGACAGACTAATTCACCCCTCCACTTT	CAWSSRGGQTNSPLHF
TRBV5-4	TRBJ2-5	TRBD1	.	TGTGCCAGCAGCGGTGGGATAGACAGGGGGCGGGGTGAGACCCAGTACTTC	CASSGGIDRGRGETQYF
TRBV4-1	TRBJ2-7	.	.	TGCGCCAGCAGCCAACCTAAACAGGCCCGGGGGGAGCAGTACTTC	CASSQPKQARGEQYF
TRBV20-1	TRBJ2-7	.	.	TGCAGTGCTAGGATGGGAGTCGAGCAGTACTTC	CSARMGVEQYF
TRBV6-6	TRBJ2-7	TRBD1	.	TGTGCCAGCAGGGCCGGACAGGGGTCCTACGAGCAGTACTTC	CASRAGQGSYEQYF
TRBV18	TRBJ2-2	TRBD1	.	TGTGCCAGCTCTCGGGACAGCAACACCGGGGAGCTGTTTTTT	CASSRDSNTGELFF
TRBV13	TRBJ2-7	.	.	TGTGCCAGCAGCCCCAAGGGGTCTTTATACTCCTACGAGCAGTACTTC	CASSPKGSLYSYEQYF
TRBV7-3	TRBJ2-7	TRBD2	once	TGTGCCAGCAGTCCCTCGGGGGGGCCAACCTACGAGCAGTACTTC	CASSPSGGPTYEQYF
TRBV7-9	TRBJ1-5	TRBD1	.	TGTGCCAGCAGCCACACACCCACCGGGACAGGGATTCATCAGCCCCAGCATTTT	CASSHTPTGTGIHQPQHF
TRBV2	TRBJ1-2	TRBD1	.	TGTGCCAGCAGATGGACAGGGGGGAACTATGGCTACACCTTC	CASRWTGGNYGYTF
TRBV27	TRBJ1-5	.	.	TGTGCCAGCAGTTTAGTGGGCAGTCGGCAGCCCCAGCATTTT	CASSLVGSRQPQHF
TRBV27	TRBJ1-1	TRBD1	few	TGTGCCAGCAGTATTCAGGGGGGGAACACTGAAGCTTTCTTT	CASSIQGGNTEAFF
TRBV7-3	TRBJ2-4	.	.	TGTGCCAGCAGCTCCGAGGGTGGGGCCAAAAACATTCAGTACTTC	CASSSEGGAKNIQYF
TRBV15	TRBJ1-4	TRBD1	.	TGTGCCACCAGTTTCAGGGGGCCGGGTGAAAAACTGTTTTTT	CATSFRGPGEKLFF
TRBV19	TRBJ1-2	TRBD1	.	TGTGCCAGTAGTGAACCGGGACAGGGGATTTTAGGGAACTATGGCTACACCTTC	CASSEPGQGILGNYGYTF
TRBV5-5	TRBJ1-1	.	.	TGTGCCAGCAGCTTGGACAGACCGAGCACTGAAGCTTTCTTT	CASSLDRPSTEAFF
TRBV15	TRBJ1-1	.	.	TGTGCCACCAGCAGAGGGGGGGTGGGGAACACTGAAGCTTTCTTT	CATSRGGVGNTEAFF
TRBV11-2	TRBJ2-7	TRBD2	few	TGTGCCAGCAGCTTAGGACTAGCGGTGTCCTACGAGCAGTACTTC	CASSLGLAVSYEQYF
TRBV9	TRBJ1-2	TRBD1	.	TGTGCCAGCAGCCCGGGACAGCTGTTTGGTGGCTACACCTTC	CASSPGQLFGGYTF
TRBV7-2	TRBJ2-7	.	.	TGTGCCAGCAGCTTAGAATCAGGGCCGGCCTACGAGCAGTACTTC	CASSLESGPAYEQYF
TRBV25-1	TRBJ2-7	.	.	TGTGCCAGCAGTGAATTAAGGGGGAAAGTCTACGAGCAGTACTTC	CASSELRGKVYEQYF
TRBV6-5	TRBJ1-2	.	.	TGTGCCAGCAGCCCTAGGGGAGGGGGGAACTATGGCTACACCTTC	CASSPRGGGNYGYTF